This TCR beta chain was retrieved from a study of shared clonotypes between healthy human individuals. Study conclusions and caveats: Large sequencing depth failed to make sorted-subset sequencing complete, rarefaction showed. Sequencing depth was expected to influence donor clonotype sharing.

This was a deep-level run. As originally analysed: For the immunoSEQ data, sequences were junction-only without quality scores, so filtering differed. Assay: immunoSEQ multiplex PCR; the TCRdb copy retains only in-frame clones and omits some. V and J calls and clone size are those listed in that table; D and trimming were worked out from the DNA. Of approximately 330,000 clones in the sample, 70% to 75% are singletons; the top ten hold around 9.3%. Comment on this clone: The target antigen is unknown.

The germline CDR1 and CDR2 sequences are LNHDA and SQIVND (reference sequence). V dropped 4 bases and J dropped 3 bases, with 10 bases sitting between them. The CDR3 covers 14 residues. The origin of this receptor is a man aged 30 to 45 in good health. Input material: memory CD4+ T cells sorted from blood. As for subset: CD45RA-negative fraction. This chain uses TRBV19 with TRBJ1-3; D might be TRBD1 (6 bases). The CDR3 nucleotides read TGTGCCAGTAGTACCCGGGACAATGGAAACACCATATATTTT. Translated, it gives CASSTRDNGNTIYF.